The clone carrying this T cell receptor (beta chain) was seen more than once but under ten times. The antigen is unknown. The sample belongs to a study of CD4 T cells in relation to SARS-CoV-2 and coronaviruses. In the study overall: ViraFEST: approximately 10-day antigen culture of PBMCs, then TCR beta CDR3 sequencing. The negative reference was HIV-1 Nef peptide pool or peptide-free culture. Points from the study as a whole: No crossreactivity against non-spike viral proteins was tested here.

V lost 0 bases and J lost 7, with 14 bases in between. CDR3 size: 15 residues. Looked up from germline, CDR1 is SGHRS and CDR2 is YFSETQ. Here immunoSEQ multiplex PCR was the method, and the copy in TCRdb shows in-frame clones only, minus some. The sample shows 25,000 to 30,000 clones, about 80% of them seen only once. The unexposed donors gave CD4+ T cells in about 2010-2019, prior to COVID-19. Isolation of CD4+ T cells took place after about 10 days in culture. Material for sequencing was CD4+ T cells from PBMCs, cultured in vitro. V usage is TRBV5-1 and J usage is TRBJ2-1; D is undetermined. The sequence derives from a human donor in good health. The DNA for the CDR3 is TGCGCCAGCAGCTTGGACTACCAAAGTACGAATGAGCAGTTCTTC. Translating gives CASSLDYQSTNEQFF.